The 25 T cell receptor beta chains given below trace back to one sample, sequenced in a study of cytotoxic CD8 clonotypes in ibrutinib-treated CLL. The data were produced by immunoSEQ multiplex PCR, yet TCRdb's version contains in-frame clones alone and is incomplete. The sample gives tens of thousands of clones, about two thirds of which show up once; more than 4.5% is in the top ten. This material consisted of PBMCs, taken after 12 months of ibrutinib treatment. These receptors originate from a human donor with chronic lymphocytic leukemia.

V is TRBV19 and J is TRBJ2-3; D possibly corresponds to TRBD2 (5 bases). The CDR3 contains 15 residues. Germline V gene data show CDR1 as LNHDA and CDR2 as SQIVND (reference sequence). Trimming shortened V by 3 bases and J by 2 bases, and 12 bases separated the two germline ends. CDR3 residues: CASSIVPGITDTQYF. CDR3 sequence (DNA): TGTGCCAGTAGTATTGTTCCGGGGATCACAGATACGCAGTATTTT.

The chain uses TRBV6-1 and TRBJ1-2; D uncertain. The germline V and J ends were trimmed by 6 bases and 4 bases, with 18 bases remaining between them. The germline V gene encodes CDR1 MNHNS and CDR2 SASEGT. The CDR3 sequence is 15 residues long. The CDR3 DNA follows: TGTGCCAGCAGCTCGGGTCGGCCCCCCTTCTATGGCTACACCTTC. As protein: CASSSGRPPFYGYTF.

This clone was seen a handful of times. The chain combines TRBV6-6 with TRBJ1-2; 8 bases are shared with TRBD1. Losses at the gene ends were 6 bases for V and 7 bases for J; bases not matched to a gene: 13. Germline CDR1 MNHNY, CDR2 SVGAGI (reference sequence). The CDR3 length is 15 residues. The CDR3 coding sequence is TGTGCCAGCAGGCAGGTTCCAGGGGGCCAGGGTGGCTACACCTTC. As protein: CASRQVPGGQGGYTF.

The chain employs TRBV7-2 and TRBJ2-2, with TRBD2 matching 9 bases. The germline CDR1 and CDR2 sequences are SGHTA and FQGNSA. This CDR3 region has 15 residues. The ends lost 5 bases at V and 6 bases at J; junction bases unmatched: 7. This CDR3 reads CASSPPGLAPGELFF. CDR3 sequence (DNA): TGTGCCAGCAGCCCCCCGGGACTAGCACCCGGGGAGCTGTTTTTT.

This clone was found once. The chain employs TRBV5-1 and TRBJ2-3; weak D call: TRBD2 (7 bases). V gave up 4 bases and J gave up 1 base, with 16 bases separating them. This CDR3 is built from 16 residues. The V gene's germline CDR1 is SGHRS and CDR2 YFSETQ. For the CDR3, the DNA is TGCGCCAGCAGCCACACAGGGAGGGTGCGCACAGATACGCAGTATTTT. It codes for CASSHTGRVRTDTQYF.

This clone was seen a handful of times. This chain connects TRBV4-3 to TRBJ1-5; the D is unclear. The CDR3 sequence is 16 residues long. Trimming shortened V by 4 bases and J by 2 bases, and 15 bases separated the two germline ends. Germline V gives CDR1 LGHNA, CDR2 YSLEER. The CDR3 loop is CASSPSLWEGNQPQHF. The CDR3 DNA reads TGCGCCAGCAGCCCCAGCTTATGGGAGGGCAATCAGCCCCAGCATTTT.

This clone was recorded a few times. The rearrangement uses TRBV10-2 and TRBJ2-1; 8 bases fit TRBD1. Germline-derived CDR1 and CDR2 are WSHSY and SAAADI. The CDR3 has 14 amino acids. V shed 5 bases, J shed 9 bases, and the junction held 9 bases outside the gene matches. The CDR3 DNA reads TGCGCCAGCAGTCCTTCGACAGGGGCCGGTGAGCAGTTCTTC. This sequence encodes CASSPSTGAGEQFF.

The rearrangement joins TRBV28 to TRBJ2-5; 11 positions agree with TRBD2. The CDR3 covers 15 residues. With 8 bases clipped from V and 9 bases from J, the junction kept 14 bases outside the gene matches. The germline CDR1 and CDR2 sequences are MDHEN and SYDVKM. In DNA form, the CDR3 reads TGTGCCAGCGGTTGGGAACTAGCGGGGGCGAAGGCCCAGTACTTC. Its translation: CASGWELAGAKAQYF.

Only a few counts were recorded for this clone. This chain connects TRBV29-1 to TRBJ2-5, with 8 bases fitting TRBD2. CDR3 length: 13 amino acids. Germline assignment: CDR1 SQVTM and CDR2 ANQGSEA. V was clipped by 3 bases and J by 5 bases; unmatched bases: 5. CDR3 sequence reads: CSVERGAGETQYF. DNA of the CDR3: TGCAGCGTTGAGCGGGGGGCCGGGGAGACCCAGTACTTC.

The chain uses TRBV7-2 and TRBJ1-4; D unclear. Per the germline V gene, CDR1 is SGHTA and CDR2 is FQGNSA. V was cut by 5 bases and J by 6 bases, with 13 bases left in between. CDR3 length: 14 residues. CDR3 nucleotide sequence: TGTGCCAGCAGCCCCGCGTGGCGGTATGAAAAACTGTTTTTT. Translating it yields CASSPAWRYEKLFF. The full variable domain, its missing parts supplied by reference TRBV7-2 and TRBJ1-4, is GAGVSQSPSNKVTEKGKDVELRCDPISGHTALYWYRQSLGQGLEFLIYFQGNSAPDKSGLPSDRFSAERTGGSVSTLTIQRTQQEDSAVYLCASSPAWRYEKLFFGSGTQLSVL.

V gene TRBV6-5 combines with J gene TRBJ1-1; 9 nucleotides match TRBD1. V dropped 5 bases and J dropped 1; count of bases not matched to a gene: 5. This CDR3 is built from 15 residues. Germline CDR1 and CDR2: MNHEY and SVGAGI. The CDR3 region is CASSNRGPGNTEAFF. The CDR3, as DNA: TGTGCCAGCAGTAACAGGGGGCCAGGGAACACTGAAGCTTTCTTT.

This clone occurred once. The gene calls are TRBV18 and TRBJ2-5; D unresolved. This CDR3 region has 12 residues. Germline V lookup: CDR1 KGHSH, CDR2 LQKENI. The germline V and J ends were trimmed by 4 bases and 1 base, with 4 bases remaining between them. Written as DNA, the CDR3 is TGTGCCAGCTCACGCGGCCAAGAGACCCAGTACTTC. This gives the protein CASSRGQETQYF.

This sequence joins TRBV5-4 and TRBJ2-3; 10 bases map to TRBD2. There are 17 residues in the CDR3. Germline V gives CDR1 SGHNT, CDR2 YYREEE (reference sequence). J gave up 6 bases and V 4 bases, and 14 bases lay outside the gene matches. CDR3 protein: CASSEGGLAGEGDTQYF. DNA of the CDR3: TGTGCCAGCAGCGAAGGAGGGCTAGCGGGGGAGGGGGATACGCAGTATTTT.

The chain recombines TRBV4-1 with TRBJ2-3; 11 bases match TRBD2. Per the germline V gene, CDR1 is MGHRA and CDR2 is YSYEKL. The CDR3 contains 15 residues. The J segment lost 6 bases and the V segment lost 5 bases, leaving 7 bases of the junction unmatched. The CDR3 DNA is TGCGCCAGCAGCGGACTAGCGGGTCAAGGGGATACGCAGTATTTT. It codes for CASSGLAGQGDTQYF.

The CDR3 reads CASSYGGSTDTQYF. CDR3 DNA sequence: TGCGCCAGCAGCTACGGCGGTAGCACAGATACGCAGTATTTT. The rearrangement links TRBV5-1 to TRBJ2-3; D unresolved. The CDR3 sequence is 14 residues long. Germline assignment: CDR1 SGHRS and CDR2 YFSETQ. Trimming pared 3 bases from V and 0 bases from J, leaving 8 bases between.

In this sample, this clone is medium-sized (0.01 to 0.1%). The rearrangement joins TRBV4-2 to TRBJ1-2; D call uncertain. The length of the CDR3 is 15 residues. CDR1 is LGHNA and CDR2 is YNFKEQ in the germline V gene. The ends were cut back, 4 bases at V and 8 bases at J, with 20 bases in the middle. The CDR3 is CASSLSSGWVYGYTF. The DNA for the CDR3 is TGTGCCAGCAGCCTGTCGTCAGGCTGGGTCTACGGCTACACCTTC.

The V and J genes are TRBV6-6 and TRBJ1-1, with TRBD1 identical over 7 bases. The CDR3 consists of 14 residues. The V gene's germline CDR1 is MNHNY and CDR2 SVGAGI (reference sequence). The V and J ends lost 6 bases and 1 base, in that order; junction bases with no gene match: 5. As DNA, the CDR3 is TGTGCCAGCAGCCCGGGGACAGCGAACACTGAAGCTTTCTTT. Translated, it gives CASSPGTANTEAFF.

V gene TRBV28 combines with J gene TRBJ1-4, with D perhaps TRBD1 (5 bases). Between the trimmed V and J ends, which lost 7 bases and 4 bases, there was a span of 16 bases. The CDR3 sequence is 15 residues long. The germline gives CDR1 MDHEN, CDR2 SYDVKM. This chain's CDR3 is CASTPLGQSNEKLFF. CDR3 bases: TGTGCCAGCACTCCCCTGGGGCAGAGTAATGAAAAACTGTTTTTT.

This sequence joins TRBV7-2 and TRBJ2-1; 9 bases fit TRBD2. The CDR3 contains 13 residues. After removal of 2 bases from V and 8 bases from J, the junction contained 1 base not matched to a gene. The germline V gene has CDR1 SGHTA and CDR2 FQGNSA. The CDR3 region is CASSLQRGDEQFF. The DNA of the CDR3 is TGTGCCAGCAGCTTACAGCGGGGGGATGAGCAGTTCTTC. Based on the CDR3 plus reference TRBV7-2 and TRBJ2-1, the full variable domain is GAGVSQSPSNKVTEKGKDVELRCDPISGHTALYWYRQSLGQGLEFLIYFQGNSAPDKSGLPSDRFSAERTGGSVSTLTIQRTQQEDSAVYLCASSLQRGDEQFFGPGTRLTVL.

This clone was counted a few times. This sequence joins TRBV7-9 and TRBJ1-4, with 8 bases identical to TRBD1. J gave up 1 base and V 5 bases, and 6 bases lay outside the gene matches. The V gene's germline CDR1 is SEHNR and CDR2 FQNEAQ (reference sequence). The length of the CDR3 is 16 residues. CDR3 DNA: TGTGCCAGCAGCACGGACAGGGACCAAACTAATGAAAAACTGTTTTTT. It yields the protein CASSTDRDQTNEKLFF.

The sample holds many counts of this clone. The CDR3 loop reads CASSLARQETQYF. CDR3 coding DNA: TGTGCCAGCAGCTTAGCGCGGCAAGAGACCCAGTACTTC. V usage is TRBV7-2 and J usage is TRBJ2-5, with unresolved D. The CDR3 length is 13 residues. Germline V gives CDR1 SGHTA, CDR2 FQGNSA. V lost 0 bases, J lost 2 bases, and 4 bases lay in between.

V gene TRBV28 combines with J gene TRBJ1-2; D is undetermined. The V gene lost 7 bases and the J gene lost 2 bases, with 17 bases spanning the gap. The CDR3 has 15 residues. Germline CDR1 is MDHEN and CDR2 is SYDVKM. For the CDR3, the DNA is TGTGCCAGCACCCGAGATCGGGGATCGAACTATGGCTACACCTTC. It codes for CASTRDRGSNYGYTF.

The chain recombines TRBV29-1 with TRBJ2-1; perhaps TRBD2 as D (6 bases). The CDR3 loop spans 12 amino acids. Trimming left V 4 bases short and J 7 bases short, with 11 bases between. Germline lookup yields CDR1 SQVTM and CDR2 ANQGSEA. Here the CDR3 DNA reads TGCAGCGTTGGCGCGGGAAGGAATGAGCAGTTCTTC. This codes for CSVGAGRNEQFF.

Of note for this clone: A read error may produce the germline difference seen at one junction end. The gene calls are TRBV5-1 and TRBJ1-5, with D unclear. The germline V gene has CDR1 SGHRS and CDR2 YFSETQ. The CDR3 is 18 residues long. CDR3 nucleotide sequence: TGCGCCAGCAGCTTGTATCCCCCGTCAGTTGGTAGCTATCAGCCCCAGCATTTT. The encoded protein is CASSLYPPSVGSYQPQHF.

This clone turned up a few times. CDR3 loop: CASSIRGDQPQHF. Here the CDR3 DNA reads TGTGCCAGTAGTATTAGGGGCGATCAGCCCCAGCATTTT. This chain links TRBV19 with TRBJ1-5, with D maybe TRBD1 (5 bases). This CDR3 comprises 13 residues. The germline V and J ends were trimmed by 3 bases and 5 bases, with 8 bases remaining between them. Germline lookup yields CDR1 LNHDA and CDR2 SQIVND (reference sequence).